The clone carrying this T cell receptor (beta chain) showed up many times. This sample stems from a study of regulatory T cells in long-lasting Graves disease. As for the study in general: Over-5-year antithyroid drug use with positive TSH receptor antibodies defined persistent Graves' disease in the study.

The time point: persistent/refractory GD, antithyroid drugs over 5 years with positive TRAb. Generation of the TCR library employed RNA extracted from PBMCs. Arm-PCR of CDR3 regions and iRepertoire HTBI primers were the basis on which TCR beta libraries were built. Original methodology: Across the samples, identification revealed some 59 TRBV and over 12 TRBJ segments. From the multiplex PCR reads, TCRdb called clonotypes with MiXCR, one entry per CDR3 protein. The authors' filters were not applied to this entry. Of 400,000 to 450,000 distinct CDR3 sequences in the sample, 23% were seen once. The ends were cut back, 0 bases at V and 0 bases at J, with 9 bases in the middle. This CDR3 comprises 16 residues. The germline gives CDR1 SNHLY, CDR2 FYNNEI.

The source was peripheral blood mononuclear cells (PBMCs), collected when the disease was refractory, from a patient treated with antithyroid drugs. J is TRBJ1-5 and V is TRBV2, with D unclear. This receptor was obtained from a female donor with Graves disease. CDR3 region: CASSEALGLSNQPQHF. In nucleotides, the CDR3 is TGTGCCAGCAGTGAAGCGCTAGGGCTTAGCAATCAGCCCCAGCATTTT.